These T cell receptor beta chains were read from a single sample in a study of regulatory T cells in long-lasting Graves disease. Each CDR3 protein gets one entry after TCRdb re-called the multiplex PCR reads with MiXCR. The sample contains hundreds of thousands of distinct CDR3 sequences, 16% of which appear only once. The same data also went into a second study, on T cells in Graves' hyperthyroidism and ophthalmopathy.

The material was peripheral blood mononuclear cells (PBMCs), obtained at new diagnosis, from a patient treated with antithyroid drugs. The receptors originated from a woman younger than 45 with Graves disease. The conserved cysteine and the conserved F or W are not part of the CDR3 here.

J	V	CDR3
TRBJ2-7	TRBV28	ASRPGTGGTYEQY
TRBJ2-3	TRBV6-2/TRBV6-3	ASSLSGRNTDTQY
TRBJ2-1	TRBV15	ATSSILAGARNEQF
TRBJ1-5	TRBV18	ASSPIESAQPQH
TRBJ2-5	TRBV29-1	SVVYWGTRQGPETQY
TRBJ1-4	TRBV11-2	ASCPVPTSPTEVLF
TRBJ1-1	TRBV7-2	ASSQGRPTEAF
TRBJ1-5	TRBV5-1	ASSPLSPGTGNQPQH
TRBJ1-1	TRBV15	ATTAGGIQNTEAF
TRBJ2-1	TRBV7-3	ASSLNGRAINEQF
TRBJ2-3	TRBV24-1	ATSDLGMYSRTDTQY
TRBJ1-2	TRBV7-9	ASSLLQGDGYT
TRBJ2-7	TRBV30	AWSVRGIGYEQY
TRBJ2-3	TRBV5-1	ASTGGGKSSTDTQY
TRBJ1-2	TRBV6-2/TRBV6-3	ASSYSPGNYGYT
TRBJ2-5	TRBV2	ASSGAVETQY
TRBJ1-2	TRBV28	ASRRTGGGYT
TRBJ1-2	TRBV5-1	ASSLGQGENYGYT
TRBJ1-5	TRBV12-3/TRBV12-4	ASSLGGNGQPQH
TRBJ2-7	TRBV18	ASSPSDRGLYEQY
TRBJ2-6	TRBV25-1	ASSAGQVFRSGANVLT
TRBJ2-7	TRBV4-1	ASSRDRDRGYEQY
TRBJ2-1	TRBV6-1	ASNEGASYNEQF
TRBJ2-7	TRBV5-1	ASSFSEPGQGGNYEQY